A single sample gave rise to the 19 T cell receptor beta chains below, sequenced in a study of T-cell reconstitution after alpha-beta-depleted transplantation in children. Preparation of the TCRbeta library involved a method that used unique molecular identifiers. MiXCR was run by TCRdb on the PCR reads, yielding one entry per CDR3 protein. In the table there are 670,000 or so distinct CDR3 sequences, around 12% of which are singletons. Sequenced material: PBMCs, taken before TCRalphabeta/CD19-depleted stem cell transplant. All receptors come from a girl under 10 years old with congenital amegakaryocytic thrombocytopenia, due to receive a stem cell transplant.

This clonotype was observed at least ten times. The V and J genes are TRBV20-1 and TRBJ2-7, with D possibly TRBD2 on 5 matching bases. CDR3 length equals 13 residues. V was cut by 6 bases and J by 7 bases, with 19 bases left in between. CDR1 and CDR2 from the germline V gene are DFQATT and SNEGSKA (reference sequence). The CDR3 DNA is TGCAGTGCAAAGCGGCGGGTTAATAGTGAGCAGTACTTC. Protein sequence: CSAKRRVNSEQYF.

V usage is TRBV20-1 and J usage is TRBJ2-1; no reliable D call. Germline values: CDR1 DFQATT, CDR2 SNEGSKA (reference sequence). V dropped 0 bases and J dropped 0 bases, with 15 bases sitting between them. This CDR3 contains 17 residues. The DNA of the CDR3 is TGCAGTGCTAGAGATCGAGGACCCCACTCCTCCTACAATGAGCAGTTCTTC. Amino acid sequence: CSARDRGPHSSYNEQFF.

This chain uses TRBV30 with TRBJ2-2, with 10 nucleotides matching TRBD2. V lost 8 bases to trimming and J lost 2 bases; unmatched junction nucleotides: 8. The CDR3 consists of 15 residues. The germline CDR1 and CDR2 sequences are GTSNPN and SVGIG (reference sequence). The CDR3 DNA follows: TGTGCCATCAAGCGGGGGGGCCCTAACACCGGGGAGCTGTTTTTT. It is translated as CAIKRGGPNTGELFF.

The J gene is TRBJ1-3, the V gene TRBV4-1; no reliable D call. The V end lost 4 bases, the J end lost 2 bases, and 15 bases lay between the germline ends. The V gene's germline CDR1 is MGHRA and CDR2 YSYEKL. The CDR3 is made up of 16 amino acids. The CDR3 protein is CASSRPGRDPGNTIYF. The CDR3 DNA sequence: TGCGCCAGCAGCCGCCCCGGAAGGGATCCTGGAAACACCATATATTTT.

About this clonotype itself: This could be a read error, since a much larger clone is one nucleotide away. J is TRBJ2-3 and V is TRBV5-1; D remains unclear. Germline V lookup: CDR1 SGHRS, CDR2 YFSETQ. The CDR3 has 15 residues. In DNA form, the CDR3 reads TGCGCCAGAAGCTTGGCGGCTAGACTTGCAGATACGCAGTATTTT. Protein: CARSLAARLADTQYF.

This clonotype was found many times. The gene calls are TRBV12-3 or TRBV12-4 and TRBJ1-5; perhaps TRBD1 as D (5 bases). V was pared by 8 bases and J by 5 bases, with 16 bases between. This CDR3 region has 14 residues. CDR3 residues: CASGGRRGYQPQHF. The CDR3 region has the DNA TGTGCCAGCGGTGGGAGGAGGGGATATCAGCCCCAGCATTTT.

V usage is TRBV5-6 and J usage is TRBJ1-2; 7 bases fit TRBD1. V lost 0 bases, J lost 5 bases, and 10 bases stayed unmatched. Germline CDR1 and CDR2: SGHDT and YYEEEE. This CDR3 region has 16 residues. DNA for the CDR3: TGTGCCAGCAGCTTGGCGGCAGGGGGTAATGAATATGGCTACACCTTC. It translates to CASSLAAGGNEYGYTF.

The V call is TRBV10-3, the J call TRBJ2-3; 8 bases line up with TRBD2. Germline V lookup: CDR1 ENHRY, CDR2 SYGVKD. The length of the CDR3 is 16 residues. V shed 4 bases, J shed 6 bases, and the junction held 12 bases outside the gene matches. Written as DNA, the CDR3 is TGTGCCATCAGTGGAATGTCGGGGGGGGTACCGGATACGCAGTATTTT. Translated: CAISGMSGGVPDTQYF.

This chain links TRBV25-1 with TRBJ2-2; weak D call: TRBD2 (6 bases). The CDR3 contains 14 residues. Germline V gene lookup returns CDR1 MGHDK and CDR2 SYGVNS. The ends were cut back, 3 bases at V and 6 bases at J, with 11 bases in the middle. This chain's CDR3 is CASSDPRESGELFF. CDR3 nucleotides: TGTGCCAGCAGTGACCCCCGGGAGTCCGGGGAGCTGTTTTTT.

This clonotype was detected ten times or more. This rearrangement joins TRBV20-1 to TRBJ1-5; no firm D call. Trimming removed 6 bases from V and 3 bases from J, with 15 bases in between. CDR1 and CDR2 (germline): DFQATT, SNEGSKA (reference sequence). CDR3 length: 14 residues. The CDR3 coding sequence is TGCAGTGCCTATTTTGGGAGCTCCAATCAGCCCCAGCATTTT. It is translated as CSAYFGSSNQPQHF.

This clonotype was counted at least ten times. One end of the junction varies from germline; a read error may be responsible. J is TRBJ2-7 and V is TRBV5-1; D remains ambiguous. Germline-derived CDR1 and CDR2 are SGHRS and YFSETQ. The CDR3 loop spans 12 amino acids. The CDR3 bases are TGTGCCAGCAGCCCCGACCTCTACGAGCAGTACTTC. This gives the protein CASSPDLYEQYF.

The CDR3 protein is CASSPRTGGYGYTF. The CDR3 region has the DNA TGTGCCAGCAGCCCCCGGACAGGGGGATATGGCTACACCTTC. V is TRBV7-2 and J is TRBJ1-2; 10 bases agree with TRBD1. The CDR3 extends over 14 amino acids. The V gene end was trimmed by 5 bases and the J gene end by 5 bases; junction bases not matched to a gene: 5. Germline V CDR1 and CDR2: SGHTA, FQGNSA. Full variable domain (remainder filled in from reference TRBV7-2 and TRBJ1-2): GAGVSQSPSNKVTEKGKDVELRCDPISGHTALYWYRQSLGQGLEFLIYFQGNSAPDKSGLPSDRFSAERTGGSVSTLTIQRTQQEDSAVYLCASSPRTGGYGYTFGSGTRLTVV.

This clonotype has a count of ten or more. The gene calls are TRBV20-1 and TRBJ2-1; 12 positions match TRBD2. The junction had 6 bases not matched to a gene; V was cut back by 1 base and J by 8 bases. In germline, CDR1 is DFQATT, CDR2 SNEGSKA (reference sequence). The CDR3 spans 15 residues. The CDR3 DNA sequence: TGCAGTGCTAGAGCACTAGCGGGAGGTGACGATGAGCAGTTCTTC. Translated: CSARALAGGDDEQFF.

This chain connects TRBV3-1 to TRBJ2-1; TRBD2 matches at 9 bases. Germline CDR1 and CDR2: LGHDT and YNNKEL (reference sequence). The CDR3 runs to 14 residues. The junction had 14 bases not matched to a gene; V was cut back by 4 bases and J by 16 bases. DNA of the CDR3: TGTGCCAGCAGCCCTGAGTTAGTCATAGCGGGAGTTTTCTTC. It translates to CASSPELVIAGVFF.

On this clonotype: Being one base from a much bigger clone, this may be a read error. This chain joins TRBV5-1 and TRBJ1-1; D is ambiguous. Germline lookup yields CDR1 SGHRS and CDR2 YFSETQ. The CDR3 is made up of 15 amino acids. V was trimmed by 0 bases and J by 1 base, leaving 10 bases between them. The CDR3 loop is CASSLAGLANTEAFF. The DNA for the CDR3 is TGCGCCAGCAGCTTGGCCGGACTGGCGAACACTGAAGCTTTCTTT.

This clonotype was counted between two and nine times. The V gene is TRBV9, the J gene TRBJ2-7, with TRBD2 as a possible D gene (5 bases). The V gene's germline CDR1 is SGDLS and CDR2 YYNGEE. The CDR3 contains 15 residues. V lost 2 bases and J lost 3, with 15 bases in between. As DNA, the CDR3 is TGTGCCAGCAGCGTCAGAGCGGAGCCTAACTACGAGCAGTACTTC. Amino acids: CASSVRAEPNYEQYF.

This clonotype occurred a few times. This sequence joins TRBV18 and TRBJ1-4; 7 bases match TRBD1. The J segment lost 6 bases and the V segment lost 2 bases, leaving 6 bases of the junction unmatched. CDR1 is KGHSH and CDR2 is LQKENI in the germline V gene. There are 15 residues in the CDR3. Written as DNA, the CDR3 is TGTGCCAGCTCACCAAGTTCAGGGGGTGATGAAAAACTGTTTTTT. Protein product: CASSPSSGGDEKLFF.

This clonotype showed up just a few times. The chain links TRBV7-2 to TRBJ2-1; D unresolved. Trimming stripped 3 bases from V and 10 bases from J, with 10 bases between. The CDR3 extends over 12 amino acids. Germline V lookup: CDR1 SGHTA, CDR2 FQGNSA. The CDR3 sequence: CASSFLTSEQFF. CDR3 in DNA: TGTGCCAGCAGCTTTCTTACCAGCGAGCAGTTCTTC.

The CDR3 nucleotides are TGTGCCATCAGGGGGGTCACACGTAATGAGCAGTTCTTC. It yields the protein CAIRGVTRNEQFF. The rearrangement links TRBV10-3 to TRBJ2-1; D possibly uses TRBD1 or TRBD2 (5 bases each). There are 13 residues in the CDR3. Germline CDR1 reads ENHRY; CDR2 reads SYGVKD. V was cut by 6 bases and J by 7 bases, with 13 bases left in between.